One T cell receptor (beta chain) is described in this entry. This entry belongs to a study of cytomegalovirus exposure and HLA in healthy donors. PCR used 60 Vbeta primers and 13 Jbeta primers. Assay used: immunoSEQ multiplex PCR; TCRdb lists only in-frame clones, some missing. The table records some 110,000 clones, roughly four fifths of them present only once. Trimming removed 2 bases at V and 5 bases at J, with 10 bases between. Germline loops: CDR1 MNHEY, CDR2 SVGAGI. The CDR3 has 14 amino acids. This chain joins TRBV6-5 and TRBJ2-1, with a weak D call TRBD2 (6 bases). This TCR came from a middle-aged man in good health and CMV-seropositive. Sequenced sample: PBMCs. CDR3 region: CASSYAGLHNEQFF. CDR3 coding DNA: TGTGCCAGCAGTTACGCGGGACTCCACAATGAGCAGTTCTTC.